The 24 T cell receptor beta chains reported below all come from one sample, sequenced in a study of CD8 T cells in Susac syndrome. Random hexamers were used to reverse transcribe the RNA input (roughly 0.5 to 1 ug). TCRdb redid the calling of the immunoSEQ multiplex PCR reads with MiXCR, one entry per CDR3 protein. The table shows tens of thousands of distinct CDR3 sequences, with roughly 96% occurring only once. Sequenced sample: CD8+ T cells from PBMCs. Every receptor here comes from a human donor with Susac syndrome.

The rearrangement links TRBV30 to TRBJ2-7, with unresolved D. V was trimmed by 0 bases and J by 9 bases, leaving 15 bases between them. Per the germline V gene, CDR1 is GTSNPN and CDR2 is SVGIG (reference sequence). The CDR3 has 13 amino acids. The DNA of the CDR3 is TGTGCCTGGAGTGTACCCAGCCTCGGCGGGCAGTACTTC. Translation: CAWSVPSLGGQYF.

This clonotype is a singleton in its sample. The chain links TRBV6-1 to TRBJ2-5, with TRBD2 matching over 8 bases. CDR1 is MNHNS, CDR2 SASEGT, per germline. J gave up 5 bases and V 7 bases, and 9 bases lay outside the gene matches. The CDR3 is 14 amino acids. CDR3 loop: CASTQLAGTETQYF. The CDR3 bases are TGTGCCAGCACCCAGTTAGCGGGGACGGAGACCCAGTACTTC.

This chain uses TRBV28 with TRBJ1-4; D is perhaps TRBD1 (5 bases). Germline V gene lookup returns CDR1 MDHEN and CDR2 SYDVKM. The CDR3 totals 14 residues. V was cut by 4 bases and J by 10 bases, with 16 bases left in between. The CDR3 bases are TGTGCCAGCAGTTCCCGTTCTGGACATCGAAAACTGTTTTTT. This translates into CASSSRSGHRKLFF.

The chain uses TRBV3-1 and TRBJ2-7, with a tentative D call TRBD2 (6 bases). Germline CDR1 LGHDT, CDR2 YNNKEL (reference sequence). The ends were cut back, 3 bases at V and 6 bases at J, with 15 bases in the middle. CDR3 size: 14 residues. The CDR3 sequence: CASSQSGGDAEQYF. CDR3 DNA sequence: TGTGCCAGCAGCCAGTCCGGCGGGGACGCCGAGCAGTACTTC.

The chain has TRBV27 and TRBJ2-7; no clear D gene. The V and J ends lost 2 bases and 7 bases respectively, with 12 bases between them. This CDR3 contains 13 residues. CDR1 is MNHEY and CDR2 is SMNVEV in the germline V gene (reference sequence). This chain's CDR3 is CASSLGRLREQYF. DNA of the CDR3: TGTGCCAGCAGTTTAGGGCGGCTCAGGGAGCAGTACTTC.

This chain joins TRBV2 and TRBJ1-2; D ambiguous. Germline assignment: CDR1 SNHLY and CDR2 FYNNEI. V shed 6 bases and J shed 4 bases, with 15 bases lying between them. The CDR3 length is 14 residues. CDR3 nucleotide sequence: TGTGCCAGCAGCCCAAGCGGGAGCGGCTATGGCTACACCTTC. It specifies CASSPSGSGYGYTF.

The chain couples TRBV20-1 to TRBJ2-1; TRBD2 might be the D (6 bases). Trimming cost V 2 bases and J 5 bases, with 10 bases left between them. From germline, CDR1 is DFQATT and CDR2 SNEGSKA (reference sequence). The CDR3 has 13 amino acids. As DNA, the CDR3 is TGCAGTGCTAGACTTAGCGGACACAATGAGCAGTTCTTC. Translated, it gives CSARLSGHNEQFF.

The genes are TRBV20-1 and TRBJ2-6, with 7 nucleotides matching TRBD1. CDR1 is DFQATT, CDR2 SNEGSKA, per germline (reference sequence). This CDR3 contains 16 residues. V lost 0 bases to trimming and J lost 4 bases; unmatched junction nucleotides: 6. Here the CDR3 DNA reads TGCAGTGCTAGAGACGAGAGGGGGCCAGGGGCCAACGTCCTGACTTTC. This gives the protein CSARDERGPGANVLTF.

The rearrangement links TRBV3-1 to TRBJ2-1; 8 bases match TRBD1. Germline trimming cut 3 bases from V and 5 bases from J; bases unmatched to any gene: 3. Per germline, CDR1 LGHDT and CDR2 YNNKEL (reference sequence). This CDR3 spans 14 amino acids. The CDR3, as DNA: TGTGCCAGCAGCCAGGACAGGGTGAACAATGAGCAGTTCTTC. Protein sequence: CASSQDRVNNEQFF.

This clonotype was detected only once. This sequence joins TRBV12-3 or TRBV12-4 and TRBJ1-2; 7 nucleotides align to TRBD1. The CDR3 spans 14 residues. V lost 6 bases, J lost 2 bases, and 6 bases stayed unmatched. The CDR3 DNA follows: TGTGCCAGCAGCTCGACAGGGAGGAACTATGGCTACACCTTC. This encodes CASSSTGRNYGYTF.

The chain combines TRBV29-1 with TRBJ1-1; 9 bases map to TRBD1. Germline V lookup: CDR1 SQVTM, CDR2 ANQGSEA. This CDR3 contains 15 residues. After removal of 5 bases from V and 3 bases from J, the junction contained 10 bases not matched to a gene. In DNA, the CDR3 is TGCAGCGTTCGCGGTAAGGGACAGGGATACACTGAAGCTTTCTTT. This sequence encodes CSVRGKGQGYTEAFF.

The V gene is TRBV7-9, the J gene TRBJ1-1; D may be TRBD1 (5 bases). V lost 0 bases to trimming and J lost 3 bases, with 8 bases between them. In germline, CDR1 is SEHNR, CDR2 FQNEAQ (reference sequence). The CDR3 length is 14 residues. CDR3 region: CASSLAQGDTEAFF. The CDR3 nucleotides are TGTGCCAGCAGCTTAGCTCAGGGCGACACTGAAGCTTTCTTT.

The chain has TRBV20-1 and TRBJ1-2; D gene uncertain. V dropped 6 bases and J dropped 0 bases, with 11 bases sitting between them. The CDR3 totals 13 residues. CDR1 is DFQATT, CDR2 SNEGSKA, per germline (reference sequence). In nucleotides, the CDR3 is TGCAGTGCCAAGCGGACCGCTAACTATGGCTACACCTTC. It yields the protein CSAKRTANYGYTF.

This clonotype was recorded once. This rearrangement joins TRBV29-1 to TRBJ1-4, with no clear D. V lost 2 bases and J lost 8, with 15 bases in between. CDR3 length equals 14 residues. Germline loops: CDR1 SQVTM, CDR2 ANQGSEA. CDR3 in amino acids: CSVELLGLPEKLFF. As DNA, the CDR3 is TGCAGCGTTGAATTACTCGGGTTACCGGAAAAACTGTTTTTT.

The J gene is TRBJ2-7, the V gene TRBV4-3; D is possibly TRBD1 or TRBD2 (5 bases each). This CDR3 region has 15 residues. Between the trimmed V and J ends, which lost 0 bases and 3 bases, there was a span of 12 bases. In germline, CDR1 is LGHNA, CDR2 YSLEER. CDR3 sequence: CASSQDLEGSYEQYF. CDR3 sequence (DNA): TGCGCCAGCAGCCAAGATCTAGAGGGGAGCTACGAGCAGTACTTC.

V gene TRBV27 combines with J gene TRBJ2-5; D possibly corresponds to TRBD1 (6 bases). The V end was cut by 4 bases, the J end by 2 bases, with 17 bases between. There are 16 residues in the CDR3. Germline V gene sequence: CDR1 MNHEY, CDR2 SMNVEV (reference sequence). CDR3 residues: CASSSKTGITQETQYF. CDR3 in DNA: TGTGCCAGCAGTTCAAAGACAGGCATAACTCAAGAGACCCAGTACTTC.

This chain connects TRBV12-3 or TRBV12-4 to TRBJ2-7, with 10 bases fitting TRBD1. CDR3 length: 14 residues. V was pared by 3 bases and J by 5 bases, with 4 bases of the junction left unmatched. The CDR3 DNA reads TGTGCCAGCAGTTTGGACAGGGGGAGCGACGAGCAGTACTTC. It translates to CASSLDRGSDEQYF.

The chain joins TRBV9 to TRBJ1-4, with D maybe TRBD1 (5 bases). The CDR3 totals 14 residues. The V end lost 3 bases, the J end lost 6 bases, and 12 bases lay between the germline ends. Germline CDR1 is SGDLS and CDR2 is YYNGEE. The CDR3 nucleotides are TGTGCCAGCAGCGAGTGGGGGGTAGATGAAAAACTGTTTTTT. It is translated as CASSEWGVDEKLFF.

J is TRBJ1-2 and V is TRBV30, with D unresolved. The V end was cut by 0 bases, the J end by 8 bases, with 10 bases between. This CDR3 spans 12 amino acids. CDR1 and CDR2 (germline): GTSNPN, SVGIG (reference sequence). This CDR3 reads CAWSVRPSGYTF. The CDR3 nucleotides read TGTGCCTGGAGTGTACGGCCGTCCGGCTACACCTTC.

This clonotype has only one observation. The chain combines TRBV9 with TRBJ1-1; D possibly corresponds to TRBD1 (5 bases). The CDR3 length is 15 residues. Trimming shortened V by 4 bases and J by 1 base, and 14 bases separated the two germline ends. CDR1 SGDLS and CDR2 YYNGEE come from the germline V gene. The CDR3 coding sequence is TGTGCCAGCAGCCCACCGGGACTAAGGAACACTGAAGCTTTCTTT. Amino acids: CASSPPGLRNTEAFF.

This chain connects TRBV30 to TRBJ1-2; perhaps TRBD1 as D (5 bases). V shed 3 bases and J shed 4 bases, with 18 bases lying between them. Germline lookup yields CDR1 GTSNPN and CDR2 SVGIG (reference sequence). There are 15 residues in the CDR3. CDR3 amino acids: CAWRRGRGDSYGYTF. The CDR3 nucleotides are TGTGCCTGGAGGAGGGGAAGGGGAGATAGCTATGGCTACACCTTC.

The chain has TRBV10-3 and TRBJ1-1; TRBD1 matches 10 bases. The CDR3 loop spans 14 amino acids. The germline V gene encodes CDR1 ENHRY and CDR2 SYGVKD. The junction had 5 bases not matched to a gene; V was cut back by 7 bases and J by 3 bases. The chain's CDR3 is CAITRGQGDTEAFF. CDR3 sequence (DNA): TGTGCCATCACCCGCGGACAGGGGGACACTGAAGCTTTCTTT.

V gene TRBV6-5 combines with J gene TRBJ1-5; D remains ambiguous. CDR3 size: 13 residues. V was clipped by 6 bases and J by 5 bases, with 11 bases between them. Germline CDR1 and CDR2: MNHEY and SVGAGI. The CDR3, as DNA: TGTGCCAGCAGACGCGGACGGGATCAGCCCCAGCATTTT. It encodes CASRRGRDQPQHF.

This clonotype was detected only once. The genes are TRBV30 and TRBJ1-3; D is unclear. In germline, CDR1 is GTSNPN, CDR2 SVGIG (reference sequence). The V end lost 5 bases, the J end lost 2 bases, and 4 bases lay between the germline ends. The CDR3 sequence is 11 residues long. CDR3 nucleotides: TGTGCCTGGGCGCCTGGAAACACCATATATTTT. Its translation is CAWAPGNTIYF.